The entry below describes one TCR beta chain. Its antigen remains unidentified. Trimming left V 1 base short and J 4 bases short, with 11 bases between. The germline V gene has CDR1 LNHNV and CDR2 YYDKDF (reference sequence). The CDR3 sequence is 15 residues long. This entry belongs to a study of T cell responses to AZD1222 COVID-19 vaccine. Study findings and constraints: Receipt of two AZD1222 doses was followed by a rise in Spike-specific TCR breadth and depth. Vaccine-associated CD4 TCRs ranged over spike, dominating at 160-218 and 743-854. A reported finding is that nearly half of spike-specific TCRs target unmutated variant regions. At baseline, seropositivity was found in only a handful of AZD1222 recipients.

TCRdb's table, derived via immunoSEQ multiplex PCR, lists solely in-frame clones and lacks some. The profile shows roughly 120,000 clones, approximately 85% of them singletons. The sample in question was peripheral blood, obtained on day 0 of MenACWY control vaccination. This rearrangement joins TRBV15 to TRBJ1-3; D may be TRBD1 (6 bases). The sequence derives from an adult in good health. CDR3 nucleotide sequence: TGTGCCACCAGCAGAGTACAGGGTGGGGGAAACACCATATATTTT. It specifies CATSRVQGGGNTIYF.